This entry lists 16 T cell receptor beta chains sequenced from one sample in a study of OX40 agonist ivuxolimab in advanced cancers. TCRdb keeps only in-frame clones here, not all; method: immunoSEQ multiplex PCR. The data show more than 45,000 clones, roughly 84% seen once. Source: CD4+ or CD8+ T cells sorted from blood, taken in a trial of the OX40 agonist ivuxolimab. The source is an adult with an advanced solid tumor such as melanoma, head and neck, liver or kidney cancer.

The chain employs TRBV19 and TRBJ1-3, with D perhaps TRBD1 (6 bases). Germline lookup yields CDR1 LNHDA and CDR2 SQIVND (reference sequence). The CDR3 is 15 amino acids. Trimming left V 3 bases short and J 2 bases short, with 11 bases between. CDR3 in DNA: TGTGCCAGTAGTATGGACAGAGAAACTGGAAACACCATATATTTT. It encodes CASSMDRETGNTIYF.

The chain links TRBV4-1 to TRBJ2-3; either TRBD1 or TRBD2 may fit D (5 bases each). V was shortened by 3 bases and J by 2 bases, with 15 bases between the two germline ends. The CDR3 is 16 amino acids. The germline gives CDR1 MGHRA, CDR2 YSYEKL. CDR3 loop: CASSHPGPRYTDTQYF. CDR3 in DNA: TGCGCCAGCAGCCACCCGGGACCGCGTTACACAGATACGCAGTATTTT.

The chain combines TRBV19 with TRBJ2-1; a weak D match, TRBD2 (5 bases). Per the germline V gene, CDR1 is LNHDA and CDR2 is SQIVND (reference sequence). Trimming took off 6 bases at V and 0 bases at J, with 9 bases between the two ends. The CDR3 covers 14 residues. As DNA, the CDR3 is TGTGCCAGTAGCGGGGTGAGCTCCTACAATGAGCAGTTCTTC. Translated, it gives CASSGVSSYNEQFF.

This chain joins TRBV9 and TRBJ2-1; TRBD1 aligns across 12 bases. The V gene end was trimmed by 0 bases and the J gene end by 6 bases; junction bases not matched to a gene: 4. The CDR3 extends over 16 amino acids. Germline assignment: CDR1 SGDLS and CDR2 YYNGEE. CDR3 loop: CASSVAGTGGFNEQFF. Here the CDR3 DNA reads TGTGCCAGCAGCGTAGCCGGGACAGGGGGCTTCAATGAGCAGTTCTTC.

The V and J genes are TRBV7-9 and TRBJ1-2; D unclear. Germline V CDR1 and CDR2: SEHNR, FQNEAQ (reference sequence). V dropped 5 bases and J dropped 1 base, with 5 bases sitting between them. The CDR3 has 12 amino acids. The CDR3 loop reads CASSHGNYGYTF. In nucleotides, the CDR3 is TGTGCCAGCAGCCATGGTAACTATGGCTACACCTTC.

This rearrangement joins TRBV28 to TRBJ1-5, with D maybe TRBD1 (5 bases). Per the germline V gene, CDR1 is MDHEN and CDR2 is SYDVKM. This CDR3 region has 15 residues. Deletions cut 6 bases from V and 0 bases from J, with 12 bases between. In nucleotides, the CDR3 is TGTGCCAGCAGATCGGGGCCGTATAGCAATCAGCCCCAGCATTTT. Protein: CASRSGPYSNQPQHF.

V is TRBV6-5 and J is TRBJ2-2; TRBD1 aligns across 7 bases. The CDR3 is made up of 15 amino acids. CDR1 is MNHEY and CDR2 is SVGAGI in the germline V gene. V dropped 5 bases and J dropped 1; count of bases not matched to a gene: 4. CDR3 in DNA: TGTGCCAGCAGTCAACGGACAGGGAACACCGGGGAGCTGTTTTTT. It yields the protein CASSQRTGNTGELFF.

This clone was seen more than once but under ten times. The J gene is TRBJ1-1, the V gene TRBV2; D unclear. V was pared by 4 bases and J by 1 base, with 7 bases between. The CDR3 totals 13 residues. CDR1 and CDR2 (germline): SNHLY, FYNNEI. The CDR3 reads CASSVQRNTEAFF. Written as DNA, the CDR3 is TGTGCCAGCAGTGTTCAGAGGAACACTGAAGCTTTCTTT. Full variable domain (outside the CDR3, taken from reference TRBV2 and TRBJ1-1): EPEVTQTPSHQVTQMGQEVILRCVPISNHLYFYWYRQILGQKVEFLVSFYNNEISEKSEIFDDQFSVERPDGSNFTLKIRSTKLEDSAMYFCASSVQRNTEAFFGQGTRLTVV.

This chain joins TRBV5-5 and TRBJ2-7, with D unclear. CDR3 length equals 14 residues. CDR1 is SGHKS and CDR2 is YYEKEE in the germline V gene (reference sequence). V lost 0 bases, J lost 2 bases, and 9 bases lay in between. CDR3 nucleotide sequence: TGTGCCAGCAGCTTGGATCCGTTTCCCTACGAGCAGTACTTC. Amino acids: CASSLDPFPYEQYF.

CDR3 in amino acids: CAGKQGDNTEAFF. DNA of the CDR3: TGTGCCGGAAAACAGGGGGACAACACTGAAGCTTTCTTT. This chain joins TRBV6-6 and TRBJ1-1, with 8 bases identical to TRBD1. There are 13 residues in the CDR3. CDR1 is MNHNY and CDR2 is SVGAGI in the germline V gene (reference sequence). V was pared by 11 bases and J by 2 bases, with 7 bases of the junction left unmatched.

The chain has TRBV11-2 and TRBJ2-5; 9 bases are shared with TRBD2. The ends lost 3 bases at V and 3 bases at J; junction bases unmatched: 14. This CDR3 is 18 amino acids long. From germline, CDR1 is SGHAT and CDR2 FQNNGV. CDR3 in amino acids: CASSLRPIGGRAEETQYF. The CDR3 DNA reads TGTGCCAGCAGCTTGCGACCTATTGGCGGGAGGGCCGAAGAGACCCAGTACTTC.

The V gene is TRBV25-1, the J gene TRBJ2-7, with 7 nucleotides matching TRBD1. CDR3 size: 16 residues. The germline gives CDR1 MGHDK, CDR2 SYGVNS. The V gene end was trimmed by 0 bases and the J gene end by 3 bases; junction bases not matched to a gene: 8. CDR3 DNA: TGTGCCAGCAGTGAATATCTCTCGGACAGGAACTACGAGCAGTACTTC. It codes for CASSEYLSDRNYEQYF.

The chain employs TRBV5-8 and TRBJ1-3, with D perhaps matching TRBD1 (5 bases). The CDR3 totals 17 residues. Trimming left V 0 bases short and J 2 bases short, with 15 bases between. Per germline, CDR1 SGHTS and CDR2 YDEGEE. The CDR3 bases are TGTGCCAGCAGCTTGGCCGGGGGAAAAGGTGCTGGAAACACCATATATTTT. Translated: CASSLAGGKGAGNTIYF.

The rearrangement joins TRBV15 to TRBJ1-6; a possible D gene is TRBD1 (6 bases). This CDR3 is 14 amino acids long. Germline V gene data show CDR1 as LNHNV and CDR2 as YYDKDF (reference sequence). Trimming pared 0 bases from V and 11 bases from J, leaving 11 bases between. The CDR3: CATSRDRGTTPLHF. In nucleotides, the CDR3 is TGTGCCACCAGCAGAGACAGGGGAACAACACCCCTCCACTTT. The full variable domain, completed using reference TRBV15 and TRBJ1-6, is DAMVIQNPRYQVTQFGKPVTLSCSQTLNHNVMYWYQQKSSQAPKLLFHYYDKDFNNEADTPDNFQSRRPNTSFCFLDIRSPGLGDTAMYLCATSRDRGTTPLHFGNGTRLTVT.

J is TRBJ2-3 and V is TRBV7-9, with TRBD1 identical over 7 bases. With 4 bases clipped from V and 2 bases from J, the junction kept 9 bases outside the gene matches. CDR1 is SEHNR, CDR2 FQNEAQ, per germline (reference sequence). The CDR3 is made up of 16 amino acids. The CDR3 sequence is CASSSGKGGSTDTQYF. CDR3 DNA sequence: TGTGCCAGCAGCTCTGGTAAAGGGGGCTCCACAGATACGCAGTATTTT. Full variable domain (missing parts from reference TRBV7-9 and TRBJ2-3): DTGVSQNPRHKITKRGQNVTFRCDPISEHNRLYWYRQTLGQGPEFLTYFQNEAQLEKSRLLSDRFSAERPKGSFSTLEIQRTEQGDSAMYLCASSSGKGGSTDTQYFGPGTRLTVL.

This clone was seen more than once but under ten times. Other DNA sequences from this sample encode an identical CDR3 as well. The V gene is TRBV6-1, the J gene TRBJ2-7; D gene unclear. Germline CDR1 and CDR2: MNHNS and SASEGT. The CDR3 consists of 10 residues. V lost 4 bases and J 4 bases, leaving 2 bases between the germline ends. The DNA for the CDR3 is TGTGCCAGCAGTGGATACGAGCAGTACTTC. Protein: CASSGYEQYF.